The 4 T cell receptor beta chains below all came from one sample that was sequenced in a study of blood T cell repertoires in COVID-19. The repertoire was sequenced with immunoSEQ multiplex PCR; TCRdb's copy has only in-frame clones and lacks some. The table lists 100,000 or so clones, about 85% of them singletons. The sample consisted of peripheral blood. These receptors were collected from a human donor in a cohort sampled during active COVID-19.

This rearrangement joins TRBV5-4 to TRBJ1-6; the match to TRBD1 covers 9 bases. This CDR3 has 15 residues. Germline V gives CDR1 SGHNT, CDR2 YYREEE (reference sequence). Trimming took 5 bases from V and 5 from J; bases not matched to a gene: 5. CDR3 amino acids: CASSPGTGNNSPLHF. The CDR3 DNA follows: TGTGCCAGCAGTCCCGGGACAGGGAATAATTCACCCCTCCACTTT.

CDR3 region: CASRRGPEVNTEAFF. The CDR3 region has the DNA TGTGCCAGCAGGAGAGGTCCTGAAGTGAACACTGAAGCTTTCTTT. The J gene is TRBJ1-1, the V gene TRBV27; no definite D call. The CDR3 is 15 residues long. V was shortened by 6 bases and J by 0 bases, with 14 bases between the two germline ends. Germline V gene lookup returns CDR1 MNHEY and CDR2 SMNVEV (reference sequence).

The CDR3 spells CASSLRFSSRGQYF. CDR3 DNA sequence: TGTGCCAGCAGTTTAAGGTTTTCATCGCGAGGGCAGTACTTC. The chain is built from TRBV27 and TRBJ2-7; D not resolved. Trimming removed 2 bases from V and 9 bases from J, with 17 bases in between. The CDR3 extends over 14 amino acids. CDR1 MNHEY and CDR2 SMNVEV come from the germline V gene (reference sequence).

CDR3 in DNA: TGTGCCAGCAGCTTCGGGGGGACTGGCAATCAGCCCCAGCATTTT. As protein: CASSFGGTGNQPQHF. This chain uses TRBV5-6 with TRBJ1-5, with TRBD1 as a possible D gene (5 bases). Trimming removed 2 bases from V and 2 bases from J, with 11 bases in between. The CDR3 extends over 15 amino acids. Germline CDR1 is SGHDT and CDR2 is YYEEEE.